A selection of T cell receptor beta chains follows, all from one sample in a study of graft-versus-host responses after intestinal transplantation. This table comes from immunoSEQ multiplex PCR, and its TCRdb copy is limited to in-frame clones, with some not included. The sample has 80,000 to 100,000 clones, around 90% seen once; the top ten hold approximately 0.18%. What these receptors recognize is not known. Here the sequenced sample was unstimulated CD4+ T cells sorted from spleen or lymph node cells, taken before intestinal transplant. These receptors were taken from a human donor who received an intestinal transplant. CDR3s include the opening cysteine and the closing phenylalanine or tryptophan. D genes are given only for firm matches. Rows give clone size only sometimes, using once, few, many, or a class for an expanded clone.

clone size | J gene | D gene | V gene | CDR3 DNA | CDR3 protein
NA | TRBJ2-3 | TRBD1 | TRBV5-4 | TGTGCCAGCAGCTTGGAGACAGGGTTAGATACGCAGTATTTT | CASSLETGLDTQYF
NA | TRBJ1-2 | NA | TRBV6-5 | TGTGCCAGCAGTTCACAGGGTCGGGGCTACACCTTC | CASSSQGRGYTF
once | TRBJ1-6 | NA | TRBV7-9 | TGTGCCAGCAGCTTAGGACAGGTTGTCCCCAGTTCACCCCTCCACTTT | CASSLGQVVPSSPLHF
NA | TRBJ1-4 | NA | TRBV14 | TGTGCCAGCAGCCAAGATCAGGCCAGAGCAACTAATGAAAAACTGTTTTTT | CASSQDQARATNEKLFF
NA | TRBJ2-1 | NA | TRBV21-1 | TGTGCCAGCAGCAAAGTACCGGGGGACAATGAGCAGTTCTTC | CASSKVPGDNEQFF
NA | TRBJ2-7 | NA | TRBV6-1 | TGTGCCAGCAGTGAAGGCGGAACAGGAGCCTACGAGCAGTACTTC | CASSEGGTGAYEQYF
NA | TRBJ2-6 | TRBD1 | TRBV19 | TGTGCCAGTAGTATAGTTGGACAGGCGAGCACTGGGGCCAACGTCCTGACTTTC | CASSIVGQASTGANVLTF
few | TRBJ2-1 | TRBD1 | TRBV5-1 | TGCGCCAGCAGCCCGGACAGGGGAAGAAACAATGAGCAGTTCTTC | CASSPDRGRNNEQFF
NA | TRBJ1-2 | NA | TRBV9 | TGTGCCAGCAGCCCGGGGGGGGACTATGGCTACACCTTC | CASSPGGDYGYTF
NA | TRBJ2-5 | TRBD2 | TRBV28 | TGTGCCAGCAGCGGGAGGGCCGTAGGGTACCAAGAGACCCAGTACTTC | CASSGRAVGYQETQYF
NA | TRBJ2-7 | NA | TRBV9 | TGTGCCAGCAGCTCGATTCCCGGGGGCGAGCAGTACTTC | CASSSIPGGEQYF
few | TRBJ1-1 | NA | TRBV6-1 | TGTGCCAGCAGTGAATACAGCAGGGCCACTGAAGCTTTCTTT | CASSEYSRATEAFF
NA | TRBJ2-7 | TRBD2 | TRBV5-6 | TGTGCCAGCAGCTTGGTAGGGGAGGGCCTATTCAGTTATGGAGACGAGCAGTACTTC | CASSLVGEGLFSYGDEQYF
NA | TRBJ1-1 | NA | TRBV7-9 | TGTGCCAGCAGCTTTCCCGGACAGTGGAACACTGAAGCTTTCTTT | CASSFPGQWNTEAFF
NA | TRBJ2-7 | TRBD1 | TRBV6-1 | TGTGCCAGCAGGGCGGACAGGGCGCCCTACGAGCAGTACTTC | CASRADRAPYEQYF
NA | TRBJ2-7 | NA | TRBV7-2 | TGTGCCAGCAGCTTGTATGACGAGCAGTACTTC | CASSLYDEQYF
NA | TRBJ1-1 | NA | TRBV7-9 | TGTGCCAGCAGCCGATTGGGAGTTATGAACACTGAAGCTTTCTTT | CASSRLGVMNTEAFF
NA | TRBJ1-4 | NA | TRBV19 | TGTGCCAGTAAGGGAGTGGGTACGGAAAAACTGTTTTTT | CASKGVGTEKLFF
NA | TRBJ1-1 | NA | TRBV27 | TGTGCCAGCAGTTTTGGTCCATACCCCCAGACAGGCGTGAACACTGAAGCTTTCTTT | CASSFGPYPQTGVNTEAFF
NA | TRBJ2-6 | NA | TRBV5-6 | TGTGCCAGCAGCTCAACAAGACAGGATAGGGCCAACGTCCTGACTTTC | CASSSTRQDRANVLTF
once | TRBJ1-1 | NA | TRBV5-1 | TGCGCCAGCAGCCCGCCGGACGGAGGATTCGGGGCTTTCTTT | CASSPPDGGFGAFF
NA | TRBJ1-1 | TRBD1 | TRBV29-1 | TGCAGCGTTTCAGGGGGCACGAACACTGAAGCTTTCTTT | CSVSGGTNTEAFF
NA | TRBJ1-5 | TRBD1 | TRBV6-1 | TGTGCCAGCAGTGACCCCGGACAGGCGCAGCCCCAGCATTTT | CASSDPGQAQPQHF
NA | TRBJ2-7 | NA | TRBV10-3 | TGTGCCATCAGTGAGTCACGGGTGCAGGAGCAGTACTTC | CAISESRVQEQYF
NA | TRBJ2-7 | NA | TRBV7-2 | TGTGCCAGCAGCTTAGGGGCGGAGGGGTGGGACGAGCAGTACTTC | CASSLGAEGWDEQYF
once | TRBJ2-7 | TRBD2 | TRBV7-9 | TGTGCCAGCAGCACTAGCGGGGCCAAATACGAGCAGTACTTC | CASSTSGAKYEQYF
NA | TRBJ1-5 | TRBD1 | TRBV19 | TGTGCCAGTAGTATAGAAGGTCAGGGGGCGGATCAGCCCCAGCATTTT | CASSIEGQGADQPQHF
NA | TRBJ2-5 | NA | TRBV9 | TGTGCCAGCAGCCGTCCCCCCGAGGGAGGGACCCAGTACTTC | CASSRPPEGGTQYF
NA | TRBJ2-3 | NA | TRBV6-6 | TGTGCCAGCGGCCTGACAGATACGCAGTATTTT | CASGLTDTQYF
NA | TRBJ2-7 | NA | TRBV12-2 | TGTGCAAGTCGCTCTTATCTAGCGTTCTACGAGCAGTACTTC | CASRSYLAFYEQYF
NA | TRBJ2-1 | TRBD2 | TRBV30 | TGTGCCTGGAGTGTAAACGGGGGGGCAAAGGAGCAGTTCTTC | CAWSVNGGAKEQFF
NA | TRBJ1-2 | NA | TRBV30 | TGTGCCTGGAGGATCGGCGGGGGCTACACCTTC | CAWRIGGGYTF
NA | TRBJ2-5 | TRBD1 | TRBV12-5 | TGTGCTAGTGGATGGGACAGGGGACATACTCCAACCCAGTACTTC | CASGWDRGHTPTQYF
NA | TRBJ1-2 | TRBD1 | TRBV6-4 | TGTGCCAGCAGTGGATGGACAGGGGGCAGCTATGGCTACACCTTC | CASSGWTGGSYGYTF
NA | TRBJ2-7 | NA | TRBV6-5 | TGTGCCAGCAGTTCCCCAGGCGGGACTGGGCAGTACTTC | CASSSPGGTGQYF
NA | TRBJ2-1 | NA | TRBV7-2 | TGTGCCAGCAGCTTATTTACGGCAGTCAGGGTATGGAATGAGCAGTTCTTC | CASSLFTAVRVWNEQFF
NA | TRBJ1-6 | NA | TRBV4-2 | TGTGCCAGCAGCCAAGTAGGGGCGGATAATTCACCCCTCCACTTT | CASSQVGADNSPLHF
NA | TRBJ2-3 | TRBD2 | TRBV28 | TGTGCCAGCAGTTTCGTAGCGGGAGGGGGAGATACGCAGTATTTT | CASSFVAGGGDTQYF
NA | TRBJ2-2 | NA | TRBV7-3 | TGTGCCAGCAGCTCCCAATTCACCGGGGAGCTGTTTTTT | CASSSQFTGELFF
NA | TRBJ1-4 | TRBD1 | TRBV19 | TGTGCCAGTAGTACGATCGACGGGACAGGAGAAAAACTGTTTTTT | CASSTIDGTGEKLFF
NA | TRBJ2-5 | NA | TRBV5-1 | TGCGCCAGCAGCGCGCAGTCAACAGGGATGGGGTCAGAGACCCAGTACTTC | CASSAQSTGMGSETQYF
NA | TRBJ1-6 | NA | TRBV6-6 | TGTGCCAGCAGTTATGGGGCCCTTGAATCTTCACCCCTCCACTTT | CASSYGALESSPLHF
NA | TRBJ1-3 | NA | TRBV9 | TGTGCCAGCAGCTTTGGACTCATCGGGGGAAACACCATATATTTT | CASSFGLIGGNTIYF
NA | TRBJ1-4 | NA | TRBV30 | TGTGCCTGGAGTTCGCGGAAACTGGATGAAAAACTGTTTTTT | CAWSSRKLDEKLFF
NA | TRBJ2-7 | NA | TRBV15 | TGTGCCACCAGCAGAGATCCGGGTCACGAGCAGTACTTC | CATSRDPGHEQYF
NA | TRBJ2-2 | NA | TRBV5-1 | TGCGCCAGCAGCATAGAGCACACCGGGGAGCTGTTTTTT | CASSIEHTGELFF
NA | TRBJ2-1 | NA | TRBV18 | TGTGCCAGCTCACCACTGGGGCAGGGAAGCCATGAGCAGTTCTTC | CASSPLGQGSHEQFF
NA | TRBJ2-3 | NA | TRBV27 | TGTGCCAGCAGTTTAGCATCAGGCACAGATACGCAGTATTTT | CASSLASGTDTQYF
once | TRBJ1-3 | NA | TRBV5-6 | TGTGCCAGCAGGGGGACAGGAAACACCATATATTTT | CASRGTGNTIYF
once | TRBJ1-2 | TRBD1 | TRBV30 | TGTGCCTGGAGTGCAAGGGGACAGAAGTTCTATGGCTACACCTTC | CAWSARGQKFYGYTF